This TCR beta chain was sequenced during a study of blood T cell repertoires in COVID-19. V dropped 5 bases and J dropped 1 base, with 11 bases sitting between them. CDR1 and CDR2 from the germline V gene are SGHTA and FQGNSA. The CDR3 totals 14 residues. Authors' analysis steps: Estimated nucleated cell counts came from reference gene primer amplification. The repertoire was sequenced with immunoSEQ multiplex PCR; TCRdb's copy has only in-frame clones and lacks some. The V and J calls and clone size come from that table; D and trimming were worked out from the DNA. The table lists under 95,000 clones, about 89% of them singletons.

The chain employs TRBV7-2 and TRBJ1-1; D may be TRBD1 (6 bases). This clonotype was obtained from a human donor with acute or convalescent COVID-19. The donor label of this sample is uncertain. The sequencing sample was made of peripheral blood. In DNA form, the CDR3 reads TGTGCCAGCAGCCTAGGGGGGGGGAACACTGAAGCTTTCTTT. It specifies CASSLGGGNTEAFF.